The rows below give T cell receptor beta chains drawn from one sample of a study of T cell repertoires in cytomegalovirus infection. These receptors are not linked to any known antigen. TCRdb reanalysed the reads using MiXCR and keeps one entry per CDR3 protein. The sample holds about 920,000 distinct CDR3 sequences, approximately 31% seen once. The input for sequencing was cultured CD8+ T cells from PBMCs, taken from culture after CMV antigen stimulation. Receptors originate from a human donor in good health (CMV status not recorded). Some clones in this sample may be carry-over from other donors' samples. Both conserved end residues are part of each CDR3. A D gene is named only where the DNA matches it firmly. Some rows mark clone size as missing; the rest say once, few, many or name a class of expanded clone.

TRBD2	TRBV24-1	TRBJ2-1	few	TGTGCCACCAGTGATTGGTCTAGCGGGGAAGACAATGAGCAGTTCTTC	CATSDWSSGEDNEQFF
-	TRBV19	TRBJ2-4	once	TGTGCCAGTAGTCCTCTCTGGGAGGGGGCGAGGGAGAACATTCAGTACTTC	CASSPLWEGARENIQYF
TRBD1	TRBV6-2/TRBV6-3	TRBJ1-1	few	TGTGCCAGCACCCAGGGGGGGAACACTGAAGCTTTCTTT	CASTQGGNTEAFF
TRBD1	TRBV12-5	TRBJ1-1	-	TGTGCTAGTGGTTTGTTTAAGGGGGCGCCGGGAACTGAAGCTTTCTTT	CASGLFKGAPGTEAFF
TRBD1	TRBV6-5	TRBJ1-2	few	TGTGCCAGCAGATCCACCTACGACAGGGTTAGTTATGGCTACACCTTC	CASRSTYDRVSYGYTF
-	TRBV6-5	TRBJ2-2	-	TGTGCCAGCAGTCCCAGCTTGGGGGACACCGGGGAGCTGTTTTTT	CASSPSLGDTGELFF
-	TRBV12-3/TRBV12-4	TRBJ2-5	-	TGTGTCAGCCGTGGAGAGTACTTC	CVSRGEYF
TRBD2	TRBV4-1	TRBJ2-1	-	TGCGCCAGCAGCCAAGCCGGGACTAGCGGGGGCAGAGGTGGGAATGAGCAGTTCTTC	CASSQAGTSGGRGGNEQFF
-	TRBV19	TRBJ1-5	-	TGTGCCAGTAGTATAGTAGCCGGGTTTGATCAGCATTTT	CASSIVAGFDQHF
TRBD2	TRBV12-3/TRBV12-4	TRBJ2-1	-	TGTGCCAGCAGTTTAGCTTGGACTAGCGGGGGGGCCTACAATGAGCAGTTCTTC	CASSLAWTSGGAYNEQFF
TRBD2	TRBV27	TRBJ2-2	-	TGTGCCAGCTGTCCTAGCGGGGACACCGGGGAGCTGTTTTTT	CASCPSGDTGELFF
-	TRBV4-3	TRBJ2-1	-	TGCGCCAGCAGCCAAATGGCGGGGAGGGAGCAGTTCTTC	CASSQMAGREQFF
-	TRBV6-2/TRBV6-3	TRBJ2-7	few	TGTGCCAGCAATCCCGGACTGCCTACCTACGAGCAGTACTTC	CASNPGLPTYEQYF
TRBD2	TRBV7-9	TRBJ2-3	few	TGTGCCAGCAGCTTCCAGGCGGGGGGCCAAGGTACGCAGTATTTT	CASSFQAGGQGTQYF
-	TRBV5-1	TRBJ1-1	once	TGCGCCAGCAGCTTCGACAGTGTGGGAACTGAAGCTTTCTTT	CASSFDSVGTEAFF
-	TRBV7-2	TRBJ1-6	few	TGTGCCAGCAGCTTAGGTCGCCGATCCTATAATTCACCCCTCCACTTT	CASSLGRRSYNSPLHF
-	TRBV19	TRBJ1-6	-	TGTGCCAGTAGTGCGGACACTCTCGGGGCACCCCTCCACTTT	CASSADTLGAPLHF
-	TRBV20-1	TRBJ2-7	few	TGCAGTGCTAGAGATCGTCACAGGGAATACGAGCAGTACTTC	CSARDRHREYEQYF
-	TRBV11-2	TRBJ2-5	-	TGTGCCAGCAGCTTAGGGGGGTTTTTGGAGACCCAGTACTTC	CASSLGGFLETQYF
-	TRBV27	TRBJ1-1	once	TGTGCCAGCAGTTTGGGCCCCCTCTTGGAGTCGGCTGAAGCTTTCTTT	CASSLGPLLESAEAFF
TRBD1	TRBV28	TRBJ2-1	-	TGTGCCAGCAGTTTAAGGGTGGGGGACAGGGGCAATGAGCAGTTCTTC	CASSLRVGDRGNEQFF